This T cell receptor beta chain was profiled in a study of blood T cell repertoires in COVID-19. The CDR3 runs to 15 residues. Germline CDR1 LGHNA, CDR2 YNFKEQ. Per the original methods: Amplification of reference gene primers provided the estimated nucleated cell counts. Using immunoSEQ multiplex PCR, the repertoire was profiled, and TCRdb retains in-frame clones only, with some absent. The V and J calls and clone size were taken over from that table, and D and trimming were inferred from the DNA. This sample has around 150,000 clones, with 79% found just once. This clone has only a few counts. The junction does not match germline at one end; this may be a read error.

The clonotype originates from a middle-aged man with active or convalescent COVID-19. What was sequenced was peripheral blood. This chain links TRBV4-2 with TRBJ2-2; D is undetermined. The CDR3 loop reads CASSQGDRNSGELFF. The CDR3 bases are TGTGCCAGCAGCCAAGGAGACCGAAACAGCGGGGAGCTGTTTTTT.